This TCR beta chain appears in the sequencing data of a study of spatial heterogeneity in lung cancer. Whole-study context: The donors, about 78 patients with untreated early-stage non-small cell lung cancer, provided the samples. Where they were available, follow-up PBMC samples were sequenced, at a median of approximately two years after resection. Whole-study results and caveats: Ubiquitous expanded tumor TCRs showed up in blood more at resection than follow-up.

The time point was: blood at routine non-recurrence follow-up after resection. Whole RNA, which was extracted from tumor, nontumor lung tissue or frozen PBMC, was sequenced without any cell sorting. Many counts were recorded for this clonotype. The antigen remains unidentified. CDR1 and CDR2 from the germline V gene are LGHNA and YNFKEQ. With 4 bases removed from V and 2 bases from J, the gap between germline ends came to 9 bases. CDR3 size: 15 residues. MiXCR was run by TCRdb on the 5' RACE reads, yielding one entry per CDR3 protein. The sample yields 50,000 to 60,000 distinct CDR3 sequences, 6.5% to 7.5% seen once.

Specimen: PBMCs, collected at follow-up. This chain joins TRBV4-2 and TRBJ2-6; possibly TRBD2 for D (5 bases). This receptor was identified in a female donor with early-stage non-small cell lung cancer. CDR3 sequence reads: CASSLEGTGANVLTF. CDR3 DNA: TGTGCCAGCAGCCTTGAGGGAACTGGGGCCAACGTCCTGACTTTC.